Included here is one T cell receptor beta chain sequence, with context. CDR3 regions of TCR beta were amplified from RNA transcripts. A first-round RT-PCR used HTBI primers, followed by a second-round multiplex PCR. MiXCR was run by TCRdb on the multiplex PCR reads, yielding one entry per CDR3 protein. This table has 580,000 or so distinct CDR3 sequences, 35% to 45% appearing once. The entry originates in a study of Graves' ophthalmopathy and Graves' hyperthyroidism. V dropped 4 bases and J dropped 7 bases, with 14 bases sitting between them. Per germline, CDR1 SQVTM and CDR2 ANQGSEA. This CDR3 has 12 amino acids.

The sequence was collected from an adult man with Graves' hyperthyroidism. V gene TRBV29-1 combines with J gene TRBJ2-7, with unresolved D. Specimen: peripheral blood or thyroid tissue (not recorded which). CDR3 in DNA: TGCAGCGTTGTACCCACACAGAATGAGCAGTACTTC. Its protein is CSVVPTQNEQYF.